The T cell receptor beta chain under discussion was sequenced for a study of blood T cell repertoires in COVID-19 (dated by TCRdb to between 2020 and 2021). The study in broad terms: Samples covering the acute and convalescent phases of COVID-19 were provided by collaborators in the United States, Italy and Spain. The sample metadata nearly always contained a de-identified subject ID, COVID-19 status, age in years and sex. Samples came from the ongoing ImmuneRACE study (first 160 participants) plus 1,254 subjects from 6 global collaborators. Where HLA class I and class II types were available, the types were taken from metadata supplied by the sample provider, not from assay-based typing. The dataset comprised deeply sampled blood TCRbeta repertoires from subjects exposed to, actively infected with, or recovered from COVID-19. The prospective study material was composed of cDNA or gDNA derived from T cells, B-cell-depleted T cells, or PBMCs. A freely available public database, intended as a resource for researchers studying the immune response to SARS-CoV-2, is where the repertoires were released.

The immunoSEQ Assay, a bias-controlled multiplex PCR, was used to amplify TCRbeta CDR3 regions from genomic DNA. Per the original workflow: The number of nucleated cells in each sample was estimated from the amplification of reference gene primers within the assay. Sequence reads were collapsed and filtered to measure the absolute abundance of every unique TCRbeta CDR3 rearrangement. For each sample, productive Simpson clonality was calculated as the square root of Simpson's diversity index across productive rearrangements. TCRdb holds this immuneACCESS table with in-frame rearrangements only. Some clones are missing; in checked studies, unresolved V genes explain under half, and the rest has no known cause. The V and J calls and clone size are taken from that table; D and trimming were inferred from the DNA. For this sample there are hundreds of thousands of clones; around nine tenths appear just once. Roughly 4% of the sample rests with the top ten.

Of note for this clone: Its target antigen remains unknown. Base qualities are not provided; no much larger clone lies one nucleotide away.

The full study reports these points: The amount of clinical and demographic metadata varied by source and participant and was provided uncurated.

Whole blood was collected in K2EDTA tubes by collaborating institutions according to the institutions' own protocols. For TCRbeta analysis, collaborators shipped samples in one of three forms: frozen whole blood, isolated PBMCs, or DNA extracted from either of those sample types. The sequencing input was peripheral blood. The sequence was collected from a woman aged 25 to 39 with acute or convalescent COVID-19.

CDR3 reads: CASSQKFDRASGNTIYF. At the DNA level, the sequence is TGTGCCAGCAGCCAAAAATTTGACAGGGCATCTGGAAACACCATATATTTT. Recombination linked TRBV4-2 to TRBJ1-3, and 7 junction bases match TRBD1. The germline V gene provides CDR1 LGHNA and CDR2 YNFKEQ. Germline trimming amounts to 2 bases on V and 1 base on J, with 8 as the count of junction bases outside the gene matches. The CDR3 holds 17 amino acids from the cysteine to the phenylalanine. Only the CDR3 DNA is retained, 51 bases long and in frame from the first base.